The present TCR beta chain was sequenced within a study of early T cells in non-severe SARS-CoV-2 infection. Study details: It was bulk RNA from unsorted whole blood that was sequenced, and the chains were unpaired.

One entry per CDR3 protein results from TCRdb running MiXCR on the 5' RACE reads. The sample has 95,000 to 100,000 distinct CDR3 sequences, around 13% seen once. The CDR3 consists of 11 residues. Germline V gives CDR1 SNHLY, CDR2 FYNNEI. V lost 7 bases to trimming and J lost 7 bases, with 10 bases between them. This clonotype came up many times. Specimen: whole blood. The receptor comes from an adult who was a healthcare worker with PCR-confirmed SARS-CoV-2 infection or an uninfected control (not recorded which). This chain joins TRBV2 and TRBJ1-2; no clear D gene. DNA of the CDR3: TGTGCCAGCACGTTTCTCGGTGGCTACACCTTC. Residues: CASTFLGGYTF.